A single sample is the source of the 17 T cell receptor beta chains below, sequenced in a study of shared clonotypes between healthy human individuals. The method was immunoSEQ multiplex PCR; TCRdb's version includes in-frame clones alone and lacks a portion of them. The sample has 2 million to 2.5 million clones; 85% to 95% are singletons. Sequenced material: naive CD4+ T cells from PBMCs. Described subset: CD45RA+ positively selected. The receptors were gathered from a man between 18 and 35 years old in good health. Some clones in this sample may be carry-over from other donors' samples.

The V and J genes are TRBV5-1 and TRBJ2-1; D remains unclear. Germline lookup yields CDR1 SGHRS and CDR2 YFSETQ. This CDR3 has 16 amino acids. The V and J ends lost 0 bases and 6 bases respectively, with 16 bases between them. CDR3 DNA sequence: TGCGCCAGCAGCTTGGTCTCCAGCGCTTTGGCCAATGAGCAGTTCTTC. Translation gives CASSLVSSALANEQFF.

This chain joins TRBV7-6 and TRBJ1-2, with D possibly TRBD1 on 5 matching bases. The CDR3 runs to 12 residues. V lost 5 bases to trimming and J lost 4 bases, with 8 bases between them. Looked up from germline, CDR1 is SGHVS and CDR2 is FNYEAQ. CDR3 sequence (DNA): TGTGCCAGCAGCCCCGACAGCTATGGCTACACCTTC. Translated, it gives CASSPDSYGYTF.

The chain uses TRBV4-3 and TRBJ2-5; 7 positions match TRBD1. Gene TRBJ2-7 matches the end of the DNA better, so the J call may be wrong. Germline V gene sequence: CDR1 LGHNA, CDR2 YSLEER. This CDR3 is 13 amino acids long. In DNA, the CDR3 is TGCGCCAGCAGCCACATACAGGGGAACGAGCAGTACTTC. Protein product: CASSHIQGNEQYF.

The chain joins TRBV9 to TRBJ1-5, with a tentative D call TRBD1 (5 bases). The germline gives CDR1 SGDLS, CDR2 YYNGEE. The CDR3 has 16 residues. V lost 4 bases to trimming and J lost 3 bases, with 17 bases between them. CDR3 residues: CASSPGGGVLNQPQHF. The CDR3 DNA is TGTGCCAGCAGCCCGGGGGGAGGGGTACTCAATCAGCCCCAGCATTTT.

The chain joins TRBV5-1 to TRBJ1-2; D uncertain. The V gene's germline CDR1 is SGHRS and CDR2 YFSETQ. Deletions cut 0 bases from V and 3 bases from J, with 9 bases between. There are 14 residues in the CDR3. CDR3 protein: CASSLGRWDYGYTF. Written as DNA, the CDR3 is TGCGCCAGCAGCTTGGGCAGGTGGGACTATGGCTACACCTTC.

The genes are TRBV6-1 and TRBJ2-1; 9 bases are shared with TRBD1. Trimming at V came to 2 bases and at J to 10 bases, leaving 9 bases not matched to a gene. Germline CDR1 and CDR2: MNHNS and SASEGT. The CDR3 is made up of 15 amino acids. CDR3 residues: CASSERGTGFREQFF. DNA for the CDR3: TGTGCCAGCAGTGAAAGGGGGACAGGGTTCCGAGAGCAGTTCTTC.

CDR3 DNA sequence: TGTGCCAGCAGGTCAGAGGGACTAGGGGGCACAGATACGCAGTATTTT. This sequence encodes CASRSEGLGGTDTQYF. The V gene is TRBV28, the J gene TRBJ2-3; 8 bases fit TRBD2. This CDR3 is built from 16 residues. The V segment lost 6 bases and the J segment 1 base; nucleotides outside the gene matches: 9. Germline V gene sequence: CDR1 MDHEN, CDR2 SYDVKM.

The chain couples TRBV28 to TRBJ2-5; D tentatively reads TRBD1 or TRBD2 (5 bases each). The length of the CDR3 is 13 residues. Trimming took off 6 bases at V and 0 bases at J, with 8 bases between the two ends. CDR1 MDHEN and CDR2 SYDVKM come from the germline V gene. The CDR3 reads CASRGPDQETQYF. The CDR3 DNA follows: TGTGCCAGCAGGGGACCAGACCAAGAGACCCAGTACTTC.

The CDR3 nucleotides are TGTGCCAGCAGCTTAGTCGTAGGGGACATTCAGTACTTC. Protein: CASSLVVGDIQYF. This chain connects TRBV7-3 to TRBJ2-4; D perhaps matches TRBD1 (5 bases). The CDR3 totals 13 residues. Germline V lookup: CDR1 SGHTA, CDR2 FQGTGA. Between the trimmed V and J ends, which lost 2 bases and 8 bases, there was a span of 10 bases.

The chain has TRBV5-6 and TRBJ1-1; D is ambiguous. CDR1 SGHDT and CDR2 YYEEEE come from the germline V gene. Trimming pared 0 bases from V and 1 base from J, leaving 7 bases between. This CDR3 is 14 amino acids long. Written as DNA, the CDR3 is TGTGCCAGCAGCTTGGTAGGTTCGAACACTGAAGCTTTCTTT. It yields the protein CASSLVGSNTEAFF.

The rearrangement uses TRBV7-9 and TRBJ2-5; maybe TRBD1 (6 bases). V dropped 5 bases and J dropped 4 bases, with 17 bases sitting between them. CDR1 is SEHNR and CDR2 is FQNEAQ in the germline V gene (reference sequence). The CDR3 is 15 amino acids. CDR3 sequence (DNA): TGTGCCAGCAGCCGAGCGACAGGAATTAGAGAGACCCAGTACTTC. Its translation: CASSRATGIRETQYF.

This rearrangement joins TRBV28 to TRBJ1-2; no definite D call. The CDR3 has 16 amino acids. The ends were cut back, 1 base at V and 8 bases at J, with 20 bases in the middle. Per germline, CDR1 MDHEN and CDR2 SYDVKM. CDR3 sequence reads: CASSLSLGQKLSGYTF. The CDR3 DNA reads TGTGCCAGCAGTTTATCACTAGGTCAGAAGCTGTCCGGCTACACCTTC.

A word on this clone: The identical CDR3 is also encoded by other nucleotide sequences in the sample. In DNA form, the CDR3 reads TGCGCCAGCAGCACCGGACTAGCGGGAGTGACAGATACGCAGTATTTT. Protein product: CASSTGLAGVTDTQYF. The chain is built from TRBV5-1 and TRBJ2-3, with 13 nucleotides matching TRBD2. The germline V gene encodes CDR1 SGHRS and CDR2 YFSETQ. The CDR3 has 16 residues. J lost 3 bases, V lost 4 bases, and 5 bases had no gene match.

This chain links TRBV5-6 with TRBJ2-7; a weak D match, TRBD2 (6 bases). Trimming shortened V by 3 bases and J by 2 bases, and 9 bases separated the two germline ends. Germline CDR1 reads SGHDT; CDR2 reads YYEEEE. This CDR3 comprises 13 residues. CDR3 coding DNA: TGTGCCAGCAGCTCAAGGAGGGCCTACGAGCAGTACTTC. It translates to CASSSRRAYEQYF.

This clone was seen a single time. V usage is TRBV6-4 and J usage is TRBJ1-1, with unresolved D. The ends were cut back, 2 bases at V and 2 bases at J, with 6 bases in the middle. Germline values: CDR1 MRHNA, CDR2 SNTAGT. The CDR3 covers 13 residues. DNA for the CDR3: TGTGCCAGCAGTGACCCGGCAAACACTGAAGCTTTCTTT. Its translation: CASSDPANTEAFF.

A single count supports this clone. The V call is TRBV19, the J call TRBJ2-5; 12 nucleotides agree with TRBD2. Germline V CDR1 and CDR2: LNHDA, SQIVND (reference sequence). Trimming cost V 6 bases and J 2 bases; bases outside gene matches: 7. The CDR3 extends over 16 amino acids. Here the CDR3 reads CASSSPGLAGQETQYF. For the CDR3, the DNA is TGTGCCAGTAGCTCCCCAGGACTAGCGGGACAAGAGACCCAGTACTTC.

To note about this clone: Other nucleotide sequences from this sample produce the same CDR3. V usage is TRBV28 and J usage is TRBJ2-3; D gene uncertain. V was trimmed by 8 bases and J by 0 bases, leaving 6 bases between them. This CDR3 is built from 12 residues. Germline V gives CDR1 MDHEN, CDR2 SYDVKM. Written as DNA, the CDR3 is TGTGCCAGCGGCCTGAGCACAGATACGCAGTATTTT. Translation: CASGLSTDTQYF.